This T cell receptor beta chain was identified during a study of shared clonotypes between healthy human individuals (dated by TCRdb to about 2020). Broadly, across the study: Three men and two women, aged 18 to 49 years, made up the cohort. Leukapheresis yielded between about 0.85 and 10 billion PBMCs per donor. To increase sequencing depth and limit assay-specific biases, TCR repertoire library preparation and sequencing were carried out by different laboratories using diverse techniques. Blood TCR repertoires of a handful of healthy adults were deeply sequenced to estimate repertoire size and the extent of clonotype sharing between individuals. Per donor, three plates each were used for CD4 naive and CD4 memory, two for CD8 naive, and one for CD8 memory.

What the authors observed across the whole study: When a handful of donors were compared, the shared fraction of clonotypes was around 5.1% for naive CD4, less than 4% for naive CD8, about 2.5% for memory CD4, and around 0.37% for memory CD8. Compared with non-shared clonotypes, the clonotypes found in all four sorted-subset donors had higher generation probabilities. Larger estimated clonotype richness was generally found for naive subsets than for memory subsets. Incomplete sequencing was indicated by rarefaction of sorted-subset datasets, despite the large sequencing depth. The genetic and exposure-history diversity represented was limited by the small number of donors. Sampling was restricted to blood, and TCR repertoires in tissues likely differ from the TCR repertoires found in blood. Pairwise subsampling led to the expectation that sequencing depth would affect the degree of clonotype sharing among donors.

For this clone: No antigen is known for it. No much larger clonotype is one base removed from it; base qualities were not supplied.

CD8 naive samples were CD45RO-negative cells positively selected for CCR7, giving a CD45RA+CCR7+ population that excluded TemRA cells. The donors were healthy, HIV-negative adults with no recently reported acute infections or vaccinations. All donors were Caucasian adults living in Nashville, Tennessee, USA. Blood was obtained by leukapheresis, after which PBMCs were separated by Ficoll-Histopaque density gradient centrifugation and cryopreserved in liquid nitrogen vapor phase. Analytical flow cytometry was used to check the purity and quantity of each magnetically sorted T cell population. Genomic DNA was isolated from each sorted fraction and quantified by UV absorbance on a Nanodrop 2000c. TCR CDR3 regions were amplified from genomic DNA by multiplex PCR using the deep immunoSEQ assay. For each cell subset, the extracted genomic DNA was distributed evenly across all wells of several immunoSEQ 96-well plates, and each plate served as one replicate. For sorted subsets, each replicate PCR was loaded with roughly 200 ng genomic DNA, equivalent to 30,000 to 35,000 T cell genomes. The purified libraries were quantified using a Qubit 3.0 fluorometer, sized with a Bioanalyzer 2100, and then quantified again using the KAPA Library Quantification kit. A separate single-read 150-cycle Illumina NextSeq 550 flow cell was used to sequence each immunoSEQ 96-well plate. Processing in the source paper ran as follows. Because only junctional sequences without quality scores were contained in the immunoSEQ output, filtering matching that applied to full-length reads could not be performed. To assign V/J genes and CDR3, sequences were annotated against IMGT germline references using PyIR, a Python wrapper for IgBLAST v1.9. Reads were removed for weak V/J assignments (E-value above 1e-6), missing CDR3, stop codons, out-of-frame junctions, or ambiguous translated residues. A V3J clonotype was defined by an identical inferred V gene, J gene, and CDR3 amino acid sequence. Percentage overlap between repertoires was calculated by dividing the number of shared unique clonotypes by the size of the smaller repertoire. Three approaches were used to assess repertoire richness: RTK rarefaction, the Chao1 estimator, and Recon v2.1 estimates of unobserved clonotypes. Generation probabilities were computed with OLGA for all TCRbeta clonotypes obtained by the gDNA method from a few donors. TCRdb provides this immuneACCESS table in a form limited to in-frame rearrangements. Some clones are lacking; in checked studies, under half of them reflect an unresolved V gene, and why the rest are absent is not known. Clonal size and the V and J genes are those of that table, whereas D and trimming came from the DNA. This sample comprises about 2.1 million clones, around 93% of them detected only once. The top ten clones comprise around 1.8% of the sample.

The TCR sequence derives from a man aged 18 to 30 in good health. Some clones in this sample may be carry-over from other donors' samples. Sample: naive CD8+ T cells from PBMCs. The label giving this sample's cell subset or site can be read as: CD45RA+CCR7+.

The sequenced DNA is TGTGCCAGCAGTTTACCCGTCCGAACCGGGACTAGTGCACGCTACGAGCAGTACTTC. It codes for CASSLPVRTGTSARYEQYF. The chain is encoded by TRBV28 joined to TRBJ2-7; TRBD2 aligns with 8 central bases. The cysteine opens and the phenylalanine closes a CDR3 of 19 amino acids. The kept DNA is CDR3 alone, 57 bases in frame from the first base. Unmatched junction bases come to 18, with V trimmed by 2 bases and J by 3 bases. Sequences MDHEN (CDR1) and SYDVKM (CDR2) are obtained from the germline V gene.